This T cell receptor beta chain was found in a study of blood T cell repertoires in COVID-19. Study as a whole: Samples came from the United States, Italy and Spain, spanning acute and convalescent COVID-19. T cells, B-cell-depleted T cells, or PBMCs provided the cDNA or gDNA that served as material.

V was trimmed by 4 bases and J by 0 bases, leaving 6 bases between them. The CDR3 is made up of 14 amino acids. Per the germline V gene, CDR1 is KGHDR and CDR2 is SFDVKD. Assay used: immunoSEQ multiplex PCR; TCRdb lists only in-frame clones, some missing. The sample consists of approximately 200,000 clones, around 81% of them appearing once. The study counted Cohort 3 donors as recovered given two negative PCRs, clearance, or symptom resolution. Sequencing used PBMCs or T cells enriched from blood (not recorded which). The sequence was collected from a man aged 40-49 years who had recovered from COVID-19. V and J are TRBV24-1 and TRBJ1-5; D unclear. This CDR3 reads CATSEAGSNQPQHF. CDR3 DNA: TGTGCCACCAGTGAGGCAGGTAGCAATCAGCCCCAGCATTTT.